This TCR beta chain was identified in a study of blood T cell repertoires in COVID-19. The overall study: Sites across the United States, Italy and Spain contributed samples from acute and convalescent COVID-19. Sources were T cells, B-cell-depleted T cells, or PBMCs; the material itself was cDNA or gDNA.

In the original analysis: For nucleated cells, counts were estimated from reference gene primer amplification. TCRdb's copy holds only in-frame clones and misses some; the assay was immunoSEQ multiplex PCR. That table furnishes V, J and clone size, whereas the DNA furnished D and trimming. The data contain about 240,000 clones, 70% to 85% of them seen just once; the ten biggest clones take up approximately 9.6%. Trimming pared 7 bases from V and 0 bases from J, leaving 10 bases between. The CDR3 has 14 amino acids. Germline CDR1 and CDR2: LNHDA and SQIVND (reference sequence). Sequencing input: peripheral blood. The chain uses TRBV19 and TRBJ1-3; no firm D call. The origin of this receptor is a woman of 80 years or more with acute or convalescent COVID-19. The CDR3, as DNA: TGTGCCAGTATCGAACGGAGCTCTGGAAACACCATATATTTT. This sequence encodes CASIERSSGNTIYF.